Sequencing of this T cell receptor beta chain was carried out in a study of response to subunit inactivated influenza vaccine. General study results and limits: Few additional T cells are recruited per seasonal influenza vaccination, authors suggested.

On this clonotype itself: Its matching antigen is unknown.

TCRdb reprocessed the RT-PCR reads with MiXCR, giving one entry per CDR3 protein. Among 530,000 or so distinct CDR3 sequences listed, approximately 24% were seen once. Sample: CD4+ T cells sorted from PBMCs, taken approximately 5 days after vaccination. The source is a man in his fifties who received an inactivated influenza vaccine.

CDR3 sequence reads: CSVRARNTEAFF. The DNA of the CDR3 is TGCAGCGTCCGGGCCCGGAACACTGAAGCTTTCTTT. The chain employs TRBV29-1 and TRBJ1-1; no clear D. Germline V lookup: CDR1 SQVTM, CDR2 ANQGSEA. The CDR3 extends over 12 amino acids. V was clipped by 6 bases and J by 1 base, with 9 bases between them.